A single sample is the source of the 27 T cell receptor beta chains below, sequenced in a study of T cell repertoires in cytomegalovirus infection. TCRdb independently ran MiXCR on the reads; one entry per CDR3 protein. The sample records a few hundred thousand distinct CDR3 sequences, about two fifths being singletons. These TCRs are of unknown antigen specificity. The specimen comprised cultured PBMCs, sampled from culture after CMV antigen stimulation. The receptor set was obtained from a human donor in good health (CMV status not recorded). Some clones in this sample may be carry-over from other donors' samples.

This clonotype was counted between two and nine times. The J gene is TRBJ2-1, the V gene TRBV7-9; D is ambiguous. V lost 5 bases and J lost 9, with 11 bases in between. Germline V lookup: CDR1 SEHNR, CDR2 FQNEAQ (reference sequence). The CDR3 totals 12 residues. CDR3 residues: CASSTEGGEQFF. DNA for the CDR3: TGTGCCAGCAGCACCGAAGGTGGTGAGCAGTTCTTC. The full variable domain, rest sourced from reference TRBV7-9 and TRBJ2-1, is DTGVSQNPRHKITKRGQNVTFRCDPISEHNRLYWYRQTLGQGPEFLTYFQNEAQLEKSRLLSDRFSAERPKGSFSTLEIQRTEQGDSAMYLCASSTEGGEQFFGPGTRLTVL.

This clonotype turned up a few times. The V and J genes are TRBV6-5 and TRBJ2-7; a possible D gene is TRBD2 (5 bases). CDR3 length equals 15 residues. CDR1 is MNHEY, CDR2 SVGAGI, per germline. The V gene lost 0 bases and the J gene lost 0 bases, with 9 bases spanning the gap. Here the CDR3 DNA reads TGTGCCAGCAGTTACTCCCGACTACTCTCCTACGAGCAGTACTTC. As protein: CASSYSRLLSYEQYF.

The chain joins TRBV7-2 to TRBJ1-1, with D uncertain. The V gene's germline CDR1 is SGHTA and CDR2 FQGNSA. The CDR3 sequence is 14 residues long. The V gene lost 0 bases and the J gene lost 4 bases, with 9 bases spanning the gap. CDR3: CASSLAISSTEAFF. Written as DNA, the CDR3 is TGTGCCAGCAGCTTAGCGATTTCCAGCACTGAAGCTTTCTTT.

CDR3 coding DNA: TGTGCCAGCAGCGAGGGCCGGGGGGAGGCCCTCCACTTT. This sequence encodes CASSEGRGEALHF. The gene calls are TRBV7-2 and TRBJ1-6, with D possibly TRBD1 on 5 matching bases. V lost 5 bases and J 14 bases, leaving 16 bases between the germline ends. The germline CDR1 and CDR2 sequences are SGHTA and FQGNSA. This CDR3 region has 13 residues.

The V call is TRBV5-1, the J call TRBJ2-2; no firm D call. The CDR3 consists of 14 residues. Germline V CDR1 and CDR2: SGHRS, YFSETQ. Between the trimmed V and J ends, which lost 4 bases and 4 bases, there was a span of 11 bases. CDR3 in DNA: TGCGCCAGCAGCCCCGTCCCGGTCACCGGGGAGCTGTTTTTT. Translation: CASSPVPVTGELFF.

The chain has TRBV6-6 and TRBJ2-1, with 14 positions matching TRBD2. This CDR3 is 13 amino acids long. Trimming at V came to 8 bases and at J to 8 bases, leaving 2 bases not matched to a gene. Germline CDR1 MNHNY, CDR2 SVGAGI (reference sequence). The CDR3, as DNA: TGTGCCAGCGGGACTAGCGGGAGCTATGAGCAGTTCTTC. This translates into CASGTSGSYEQFF.

This chain uses TRBV7-8 with TRBJ2-1; TRBD2 agrees at 11 bases. The CDR3 extends over 16 amino acids. V was clipped by 5 bases and J by 7 bases; unmatched bases: 10. The germline V gene encodes CDR1 SGHVS and CDR2 FQNEAQ. In nucleotides, the CDR3 is TGTGCCAGCAGCCCTCTGACTAGCGGGGCTCGGAATGAGCAGTTCTTC. It encodes CASSPLTSGARNEQFF.

This clonotype occurred a few times. The chain links TRBV5-6 to TRBJ2-1, with 9 nucleotides matching TRBD2. Germline CDR1 reads SGHDT; CDR2 reads YYEEEE. The length of the CDR3 is 14 residues. J gave up 8 bases and V 2 bases, and 5 bases lay outside the gene matches. CDR3 in amino acids: CASSLKTSGHEQFF. CDR3 in DNA: TGTGCCAGCAGCTTAAAGACTAGCGGACATGAGCAGTTCTTC.

This chain connects TRBV4-3 to TRBJ2-2; D is tentatively TRBD1 or TRBD2 (5 bases each). There are 13 residues in the CDR3. Germline V gives CDR1 LGHNA, CDR2 YSLEER. Trimming took 3 bases from V and 7 from J, leaving 9 bases between them. The CDR3 sequence: CASSQGVIGELFF. In DNA form, the CDR3 reads TGCGCCAGCAGCCAGGGGGTAATCGGGGAGCTGTTTTTT.

This chain uses TRBV10-3 with TRBJ2-7; D possibly uses TRBD1 or TRBD2 (6 bases each). The V gene's germline CDR1 is ENHRY and CDR2 SYGVKD. This CDR3 region has 13 residues. V lost 4 bases and J 3 bases, leaving 10 bases between the germline ends. The CDR3 loop reads CAISGGADYEQYF. The CDR3 nucleotides are TGTGCCATCAGTGGGGGGGCGGACTACGAGCAGTACTTC.

The genes are TRBV6-1 and TRBJ2-3, with 7 bases lining up with TRBD1. The CDR3 has 12 residues. The germline gives CDR1 MNHNS, CDR2 SASEGT. The J segment lost 9 bases and the V segment lost 1 base, leaving 1 base of the junction unmatched. The DNA of the CDR3 is TGTGCCAGCAGTGAAGTGGACAGGACGCAGTATTTT. This sequence encodes CASSEVDRTQYF.

This rearrangement joins TRBV7-2 to TRBJ2-7; 7 bases fit TRBD1. The length of the CDR3 is 15 residues. Germline assignment: CDR1 SGHTA and CDR2 FQGNSA. V was clipped by 0 bases and J by 5 bases; unmatched bases: 7. CDR3 amino acids: CASSLAGQVANEQYF. The CDR3 coding sequence is TGTGCCAGCAGCTTAGCCGGACAGGTGGCCAACGAGCAGTACTTC.

DNA for the CDR3: TGTGCCAGCGCCGGTACTCACTACGAGCAGTACTTC. Its protein is CASAGTHYEQYF. The chain uses TRBV19 and TRBJ2-7, with no clear D. The germline CDR1 and CDR2 sequences are LNHDA and SQIVND (reference sequence). CDR3 length: 12 amino acids. Trimming took 9 bases from V and 3 from J, leaving 12 bases between them. The complete variable domain, with remaining parts taken from reference TRBV19 and TRBJ2-7, reads DGGITQSPKYLFRKEGQNVTLSCEQNLNHDAMYWYRQDPGQGLRLIYYSQIVNDFQKGDIAEGYSVSREKKESFPLTVTSAQKNPTAFYLCASAGTHYEQYFGPGTRLTVT.

The chain is built from TRBV27 and TRBJ2-7; D might be TRBD2 (6 bases). Germline CDR1 reads MNHEY; CDR2 reads SMNVEV (reference sequence). This CDR3 region has 15 residues. Trimming took off 6 bases at V and 6 bases at J, with 21 bases between the two ends. The CDR3 reads CASSHLNLTSSEQYF. The CDR3 region has the DNA TGTGCCAGCAGCCACCTCAACCTTACTAGCTCCGAGCAGTACTTC.

The chain has TRBV12-3 or TRBV12-4 and TRBJ2-6; D ambiguous. This CDR3 is built from 16 residues. Trimming removed 2 bases from V and 0 bases from J, with 8 bases in between. The CDR3 loop is CASSLLSDSGANVLTF. As DNA, the CDR3 is TGTGCCAGCAGTTTACTTTCTGACTCTGGGGCCAACGTCCTGACTTTC.

The chain joins TRBV7-9 to TRBJ2-1; D might be TRBD2 (6 bases). Germline-derived CDR1 and CDR2 are SEHNR and FQNEAQ (reference sequence). The CDR3 spans 16 residues. Between the trimmed V and J ends, which lost 5 bases and 9 bases, there was a span of 23 bases. CDR3: CASSQPLRLALGEQFF. Here the CDR3 DNA reads TGTGCCAGCAGCCAACCCCTGCGGCTAGCGTTGGGTGAGCAGTTCTTC.

CDR3 protein: CASPRANEKLFF. CDR3 nucleotides: TGTGCCAGCCCGAGGGCTAATGAAAAACTGTTTTTT. This chain uses TRBV6-1 with TRBJ1-4; D not certain. CDR3 size: 12 residues. Deletions cut 8 bases from V and 3 bases from J, with 7 bases between. Germline V gene lookup returns CDR1 MNHNS and CDR2 SASEGT.

The chain carries TRBV12-5 and TRBJ2-7, with 13 bases fitting TRBD2. The germline V gene has CDR1 LGHNT and CDR2 FRNRAP. The CDR3 contains 20 residues. V lost 8 bases, J lost 0 bases, and 19 bases stayed unmatched. Written as DNA, the CDR3 is TGTGCTAGTTTGTTAACTAGCGGGAGGGCTATAGCTGGGACCTCCTACGAGCAGTACTTC. Its translation: CASLLTSGRAIAGTSYEQYF.

This chain connects TRBV2 to TRBJ2-3; D might be TRBD2 (6 bases). CDR3 length equals 13 residues. Trimming took 7 bases from V and 2 from J, leaving 10 bases between them. Germline-derived CDR1 and CDR2 are SNHLY and FYNNEI. In DNA form, the CDR3 reads TGTGCCAGCATTGGACTATACACAGATACGCAGTATTTT. Its protein product is CASIGLYTDTQYF.

The chain recombines TRBV11-2 with TRBJ2-1; D could derive from TRBD1 or TRBD2 (5 bases each). The ends were cut back, 0 bases at V and 0 bases at J, with 15 bases in the middle. This CDR3 comprises 18 residues. Per germline, CDR1 SGHAT and CDR2 FQNNGV. DNA of the CDR3: TGTGCCAGCAGCTTAGACCGTGCATGGGGGAGCTCCTACAATGAGCAGTTCTTC. It yields the protein CASSLDRAWGSSYNEQFF.

This clonotype has just a few counts. The chain has TRBV28 and TRBJ1-5; weak D call: TRBD1 (5 bases). The CDR3 sequence is 14 residues long. Between the trimmed V and J ends, which lost 8 bases and 4 bases, there was a span of 15 bases. Germline CDR1 is MDHEN and CDR2 is SYDVKM. The CDR3 DNA follows: TGTGCCAGCGCTTTGGGGGGTGGGAATCAGCCCCAGCATTTT. This gives the protein CASALGGGNQPQHF.

The chain carries TRBV2 and TRBJ2-5, with D hard to call. The CDR3 covers 16 residues. The germline V gene encodes CDR1 SNHLY and CDR2 FYNNEI. The V gene lost 2 bases and the J gene lost 1 base, with 14 bases spanning the gap. CDR3 in amino acids: CASSESGGWGQETQYF. In nucleotides, the CDR3 is TGTGCCAGCAGTGAATCGGGTGGGTGGGGCCAAGAGACCCAGTACTTC. Complete variable domain (other parts from reference TRBV2 and TRBJ2-5): EPEVTQTPSHQVTQMGQEVILRCVPISNHLYFYWYRQILGQKVEFLVSFYNNEISEKSEIFDDQFSVERPDGSNFTLKIRSTKLEDSAMYFCASSESGGWGQETQYFGPGTRLLVL.

The chain is built from TRBV20-1 and TRBJ1-5; possibly TRBD1 for D (5 bases). V was trimmed by 4 bases and J by 3 bases, leaving 7 bases between them. Germline V gene data show CDR1 as DFQATT and CDR2 as SNEGSKA (reference sequence). The CDR3 contains 12 residues. CDR3 residues: CSANRNNQPQHF. DNA for the CDR3: TGCAGTGCTAACAGGAACAATCAGCCCCAGCATTTT.

The sample holds a few counts of this clonotype. The rearrangement joins TRBV7-2 to TRBJ2-2, with TRBD2 as a possible D gene (7 bases). Germline V lookup: CDR1 SGHTA, CDR2 FQGNSA. V lost 3 bases and J 8 bases, leaving 28 bases between the germline ends. The CDR3 is 19 amino acids. The CDR3 loop is CASSFLRAGATVRGGELFF. The CDR3 DNA follows: TGTGCCAGCAGCTTTTTACGGGCGGGGGCCACGGTCCGGGGAGGGGAGCTGTTTTTT. The full variable domain, rest sourced from reference TRBV7-2 and TRBJ2-2, is GAGVSQSPSNKVTEKGKDVELRCDPISGHTALYWYRQSLGQGLEFLIYFQGNSAPDKSGLPSDRFSAERTGGSVSTLTIQRTQQEDSAVYLCASSFLRAGATVRGGELFFGEGSRLTVL.

This clonotype turned up a few times. The rearrangement links TRBV7-9 to TRBJ2-1; 7 bases align to TRBD2. Germline V gives CDR1 SEHNR, CDR2 FQNEAQ (reference sequence). V was clipped by 2 bases and J by 8 bases; unmatched bases: 3. The CDR3 contains 13 residues. The CDR3 is CASSLMGGDEQFF. The CDR3 DNA sequence: TGTGCCAGCAGCTTAATGGGGGGGGATGAGCAGTTCTTC.

There are a few counts of this clonotype. The chain couples TRBV12-3 or TRBV12-4 to TRBJ2-5; 13 bases align to TRBD2. After removal of 5 bases from V and 0 bases from J, the junction contained 21 bases not matched to a gene. The CDR3 spans 22 residues. The CDR3 region is CASSPYLRDRGLAGVHQETQYF. Written as DNA, the CDR3 is TGTGCCAGCAGTCCATACCTCCGGGACAGAGGACTAGCGGGAGTACACCAAGAGACCCAGTACTTC.

The chain employs TRBV10-3 and TRBJ2-3; D gene uncertain. V shed 7 bases and J shed 2 bases, with 7 bases lying between them. CDR1 is ENHRY, CDR2 SYGVKD, per germline. CDR3 size: 12 residues. CDR3 region: CAIKNPTDTQYF. Here the CDR3 DNA reads TGTGCCATCAAGAACCCCACAGATACGCAGTATTTT.